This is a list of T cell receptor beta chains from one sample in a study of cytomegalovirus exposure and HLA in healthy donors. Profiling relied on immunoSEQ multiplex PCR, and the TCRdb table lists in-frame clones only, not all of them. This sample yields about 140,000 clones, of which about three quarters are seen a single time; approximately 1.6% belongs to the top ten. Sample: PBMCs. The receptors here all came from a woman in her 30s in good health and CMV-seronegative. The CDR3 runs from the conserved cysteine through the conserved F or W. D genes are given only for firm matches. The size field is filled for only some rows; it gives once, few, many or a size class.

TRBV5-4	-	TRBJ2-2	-	TGTGCCAGCAGCTTAGGCGGGCCCGACACCGGGGAGCTGTTTTTT	CASSLGGPDTGELFF
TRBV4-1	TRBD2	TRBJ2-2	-	TGCGCCAGCAGCCAAGCGCAGGGAGGGGCCGGGGAGCTGTTTTTT	CASSQAQGGAGELFF
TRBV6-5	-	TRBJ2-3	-	TGTGCCAGCAGTTACTCGATCTACGGAGATACGCAGTATTTT	CASSYSIYGDTQYF
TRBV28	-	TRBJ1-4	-	TGTGCCAGCCATAAGAGCGGGGAAAAACTGTTTTTT	CASHKSGEKLFF
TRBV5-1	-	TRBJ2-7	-	TGCGCCAGCAGCTCGGAGGGCGCGGGCGGCGACGAGCAGTACTTC	CASSSEGAGGDEQYF
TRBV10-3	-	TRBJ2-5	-	TGTGCCATCAGCTCGACAGGAGGATTCACGGGCCAAGAGACCCAGTACTTC	CAISSTGGFTGQETQYF
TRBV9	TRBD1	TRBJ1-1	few	TGTGCCAGCAGCCCCGAAGGGGGCTGGGGGAACACTGAAGCTTTCTTT	CASSPEGGWGNTEAFF
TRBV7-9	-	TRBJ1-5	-	TGTGCCAGCAGCTTGCAGGATAGCAATCAGCCCCAGCATTTT	CASSLQDSNQPQHF
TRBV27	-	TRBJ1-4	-	TGTGCCAGCAGCTCTAATGAAAAACTGTTTTTT	CASSSNEKLFF
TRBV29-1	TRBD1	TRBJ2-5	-	TGCAGCGTCCGGGACAGGGGGCTGGAGACCCAGTACTTC	CSVRDRGLETQYF
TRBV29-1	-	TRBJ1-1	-	TGCAGCGCTGAGGGGTTGGGGAGCACTGAAGCTTTCTTT	CSAEGLGSTEAFF
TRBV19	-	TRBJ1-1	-	TGTGCCAGTAGTACCCAGGCTACGAACACTGAAGCTTTCTTT	CASSTQATNTEAFF
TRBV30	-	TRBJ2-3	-	TGTGCCTGGAGCCTCACAGATACGCAGTATTTT	CAWSLTDTQYF
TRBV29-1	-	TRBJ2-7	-	TGCAGCGTTGAGGGCGTCGGGGTTTACGAGCAGTACTTC	CSVEGVGVYEQYF
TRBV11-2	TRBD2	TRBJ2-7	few	TGTGCCAGCAGCTTAGGGGCCGGGAGGAGTTCCTACGAGCAGTACTTC	CASSLGAGRSSYEQYF
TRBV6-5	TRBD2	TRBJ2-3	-	TGTGCCAGCAGACCCGGGACTATGGTTCCCGATACGCAGTATTTT	CASRPGTMVPDTQYF
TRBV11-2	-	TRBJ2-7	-	TGTGCCAGCAGCTTAGATCGGGCCTACGAGCAGTACTTC	CASSLDRAYEQYF
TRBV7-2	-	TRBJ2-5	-	TGTGCCAGCAGCGAACCTGGCCGAGAGACCCAGTACTTC	CASSEPGRETQYF
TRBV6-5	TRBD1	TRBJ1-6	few	TGTGCAGCCAAGGGACAGGGGGCAGGAAATTCACCCCTCCACTTT	CAAKGQGAGNSPLHF
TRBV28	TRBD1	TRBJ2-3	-	TGTGCCAGCGAAATTGGGACAGACTTCACAGATACGCAGTATTTT	CASEIGTDFTDTQYF
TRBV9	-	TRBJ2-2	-	TGTGCCAGCAACGGCGGCAACACCGGGGAGCTGTTTTTT	CASNGGNTGELFF
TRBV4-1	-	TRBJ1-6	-	TGCGCCAGCAGCCAAGAAGGTTCAGGGCAGGGTTCACCCCTCCACTTT	CASSQEGSGQGSPLHF
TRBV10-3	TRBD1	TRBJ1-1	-	TGTGCCATCAGTAAGGGACAGGGAGCGCTTGAAGCTTTCTTT	CAISKGQGALEAFF
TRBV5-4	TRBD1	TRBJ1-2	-	TGTGCCAGCAGCCCATATACAGGGGGTAGCGATGGCTACACCTTC	CASSPYTGGSDGYTF
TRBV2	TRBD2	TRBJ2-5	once	TGTGCCAACCAAAAGCGGACTAGCCTTGAGACCCAGTACTTC	CANQKRTSLETQYF
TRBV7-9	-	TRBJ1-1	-	TGTGCCAGCAGCTATGACTTGAACACTGAAGCTTTCTTC	CASSYDLNTEAFF
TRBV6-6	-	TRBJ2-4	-	TGTGCCAGCAGTCCACAGGGTAACATTCAGTACTTC	CASSPQGNIQYF
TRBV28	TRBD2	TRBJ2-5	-	TGTGCCAGCAGAACTAGCGGGAGTGGGGAGACCCAGTACTTC	CASRTSGSGETQYF